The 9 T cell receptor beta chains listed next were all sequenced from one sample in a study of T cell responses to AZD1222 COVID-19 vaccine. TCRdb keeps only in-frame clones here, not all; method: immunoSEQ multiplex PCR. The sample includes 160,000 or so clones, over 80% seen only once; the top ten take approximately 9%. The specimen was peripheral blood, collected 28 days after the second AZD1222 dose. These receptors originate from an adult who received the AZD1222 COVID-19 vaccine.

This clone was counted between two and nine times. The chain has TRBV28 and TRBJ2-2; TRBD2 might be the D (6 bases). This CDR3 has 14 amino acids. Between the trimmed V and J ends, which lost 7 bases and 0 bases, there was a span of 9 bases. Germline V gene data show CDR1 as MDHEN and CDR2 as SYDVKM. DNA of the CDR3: TGTGCCAGCACCGGAGGGGCGAACACCGGGGAGCTGTTTTTT. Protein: CASTGGANTGELFF.

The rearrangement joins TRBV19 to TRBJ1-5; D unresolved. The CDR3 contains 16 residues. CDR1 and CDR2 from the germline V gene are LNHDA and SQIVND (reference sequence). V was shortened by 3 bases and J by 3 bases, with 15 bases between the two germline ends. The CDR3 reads CASSISSASANQPQHF. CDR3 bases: TGTGCCAGTAGTATTTCTTCCGCCAGCGCCAATCAGCCCCAGCATTTT.

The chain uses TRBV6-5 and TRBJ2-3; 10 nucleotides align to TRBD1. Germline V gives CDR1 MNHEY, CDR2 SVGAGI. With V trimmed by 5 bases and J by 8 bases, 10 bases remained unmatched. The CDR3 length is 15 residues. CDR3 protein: CASSITGTGESTQYF. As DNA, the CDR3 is TGTGCCAGCAGTATCACCGGGACAGGGGAAAGTACGCAGTATTTT.

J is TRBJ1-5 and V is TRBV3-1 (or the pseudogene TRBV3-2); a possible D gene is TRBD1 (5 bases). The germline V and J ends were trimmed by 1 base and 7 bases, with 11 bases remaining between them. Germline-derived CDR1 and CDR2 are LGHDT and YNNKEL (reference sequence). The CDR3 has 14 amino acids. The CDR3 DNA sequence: TGTGCCAGCAGCCAAGGCCAGGGAGGACAGCCCCAGCATTTT. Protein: CASSQGQGGQPQHF.

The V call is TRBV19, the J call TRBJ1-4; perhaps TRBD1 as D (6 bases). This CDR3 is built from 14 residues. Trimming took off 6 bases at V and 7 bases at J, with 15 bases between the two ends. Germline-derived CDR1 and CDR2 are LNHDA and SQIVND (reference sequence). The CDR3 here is CASRWGLQGEKLFF. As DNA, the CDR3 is TGTGCCAGTAGGTGGGGTCTACAGGGTGAAAAACTGTTTTTT.

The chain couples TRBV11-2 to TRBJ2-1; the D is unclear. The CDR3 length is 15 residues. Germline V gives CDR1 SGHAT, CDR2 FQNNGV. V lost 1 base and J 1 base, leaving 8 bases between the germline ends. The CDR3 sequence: CASSLVAASYNEQFF. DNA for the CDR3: TGTGCCAGCAGCTTAGTGGCAGCTTCCTACAATGAGCAGTTCTTC.

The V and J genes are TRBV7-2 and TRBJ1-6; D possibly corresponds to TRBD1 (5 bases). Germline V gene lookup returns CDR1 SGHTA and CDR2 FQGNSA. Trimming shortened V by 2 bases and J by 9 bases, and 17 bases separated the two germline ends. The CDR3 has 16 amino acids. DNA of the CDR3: TGTGCCAGCAGCTTAACTTCCCCTCGTGGGGGTTCACCCCTCCACTTT. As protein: CASSLTSPRGGSPLHF.

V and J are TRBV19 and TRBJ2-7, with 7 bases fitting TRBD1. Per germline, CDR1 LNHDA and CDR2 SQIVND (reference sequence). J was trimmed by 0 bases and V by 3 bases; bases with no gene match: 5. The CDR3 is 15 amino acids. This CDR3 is CASSMSRGSSYEQYF. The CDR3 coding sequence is TGTGCCAGTAGTATGAGCAGGGGGTCCTCCTACGAGCAGTACTTC.

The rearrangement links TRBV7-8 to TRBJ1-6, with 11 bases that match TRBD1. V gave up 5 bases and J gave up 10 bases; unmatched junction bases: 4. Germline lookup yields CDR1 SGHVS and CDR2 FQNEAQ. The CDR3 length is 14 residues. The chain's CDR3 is CASSPRTGGSPLHF. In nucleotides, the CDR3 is TGTGCCAGCAGCCCTAGGACAGGGGGCTCACCCCTCCACTTT.